This record looks at one T cell receptor (beta chain) sequence and its context. This record comes from a study of blood T cell repertoires in COVID-19. Study summary: Italy, Spain and the United States were the sources of the convalescent and acute COVID-19 samples. T cells, B-cell-depleted T cells, or PBMCs supplied cDNA or gDNA.

Study processing details: By means of reference gene primer amplification, nucleated cell counts were estimated. The protocol was immunoSEQ multiplex PCR, while the TCRdb copy is restricted to in-frame clones and leaves out a portion. V and J calls and clone size are copied from that table; D and trimming were computed from the DNA. Of hundreds of thousands of clones detected, around nine tenths appear once; the ten largest clones hold under 4%. The sequenced sample consisted of peripheral blood. This clonotype originated in a man aged 18 to 35 with active or convalescent COVID-19.

CDR3 protein: CASSWSQETQYF. Here the CDR3 DNA reads TGTGCCAGCAGTTGGAGCCAAGAGACCCAGTACTTC. This chain links TRBV2 with TRBJ2-5; D is undetermined. The V gene lost 5 bases and the J gene lost 1 base, with 5 bases spanning the gap. CDR1 and CDR2 (germline): SNHLY, FYNNEI. This CDR3 is 12 amino acids long.